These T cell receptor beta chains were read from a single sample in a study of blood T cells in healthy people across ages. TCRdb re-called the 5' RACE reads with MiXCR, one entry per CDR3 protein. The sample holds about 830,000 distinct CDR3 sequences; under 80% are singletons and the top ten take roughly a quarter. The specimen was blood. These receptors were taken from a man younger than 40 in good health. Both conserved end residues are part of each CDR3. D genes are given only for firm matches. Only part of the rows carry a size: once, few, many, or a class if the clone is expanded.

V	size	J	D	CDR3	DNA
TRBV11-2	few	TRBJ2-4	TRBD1	CASSLAGGRVNIQYF	TGTGCCAGCAGCTTAGCAGGGGGCAGGGTCAACATTCAGTACTTC
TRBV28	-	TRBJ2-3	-	CASSLAQEGTDTQYF	TGTGCCAGCAGTCTAGCCCAAGAGGGTACAGATACGCAGTATTTT
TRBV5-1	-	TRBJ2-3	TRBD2	CASSQYKSGEEGDTQYF	TGCGCCAGCAGCCAATATAAGAGCGGGGAGGAGGGAGATACGCAGTATTTT
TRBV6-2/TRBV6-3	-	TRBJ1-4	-	CASSYLEGEKLFF	TGTGCCAGCAGTTACTTGGAAGGGGAAAAACTGTTTTTT
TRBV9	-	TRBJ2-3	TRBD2	CASSRGAGGPPTDTQYF	TGTGCCAGCAGCAGGGGAGCGGGGGGGCCTCCCACAGATACGCAGTATTTT
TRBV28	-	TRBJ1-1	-	CASSFYRLGTEAFF	TGTGCCAGCAGTTTCTATCGGTTGGGCACTGAAGCTTTCTTT
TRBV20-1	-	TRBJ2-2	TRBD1	CSAPGTGRAGELFF	TGCAGTGCTCCCGGGACAGGGCGTGCCGGGGAGCTGTTTTTT
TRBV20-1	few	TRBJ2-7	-	CSPEMAGSSYEQYF	TGCAGTCCAGAGATGGCCGGGAGCTCCTACGAGCAGTACTTC
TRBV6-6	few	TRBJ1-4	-	CASSLITATNEKLFF	TGTGCCAGCAGCTTAATAACGGCAACTAATGAAAAACTGTTTTTT
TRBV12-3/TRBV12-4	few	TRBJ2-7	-	CASSALQGREQYF	TGTGCCAGCAGTGCCCTTCAGGGGCGTGAGCAGTACTTC
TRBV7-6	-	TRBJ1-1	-	CASSPRQDTEAFF	TGTGCCAGCAGCCCGAGACAAGACACTGAAGCTTTCTTT
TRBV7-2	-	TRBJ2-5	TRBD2	CASSARTSGAETQYF	TGTGCCAGCAGCGCCCGGACTAGCGGGGCAGAGACCCAGTACTTC
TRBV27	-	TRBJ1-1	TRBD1	CASSLRQGWGTEAFF	TGTGCCAGCAGTCTCCGACAGGGCTGGGGGACTGAAGCTTTCTTT
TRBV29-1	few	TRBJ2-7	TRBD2	CSVGAGVYEQYF	TGCAGCGTTGGAGCGGGGGTTTACGAGCAGTACTTC
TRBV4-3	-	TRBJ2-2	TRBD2	CASSPKISAGANTGELFF	TGCGCCAGCAGCCCGAAAATCTCCGCGGGGGCGAACACCGGGGAGCTGTTTTTT
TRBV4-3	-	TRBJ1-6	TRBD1	CASSQDPQGARNSPLHF	TGCGCCAGCAGCCAAGATCCGCAGGGGGCTAGGAATTCACCCCTCCACTTT
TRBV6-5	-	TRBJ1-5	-	CASSFNQQGQPQHF	TGTGCCAGCAGTTTCAATCAACAGGGCCAGCCCCAGCATTTT
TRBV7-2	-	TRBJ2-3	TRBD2	CASSRIAGSSTDTQYF	TGTGCCAGCAGCCGGATAGCGGGAAGTAGCACAGATACGCAGTATTTT
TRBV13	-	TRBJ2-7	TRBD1	CASSPTGLSEQYF	TGTGCCAGCAGCCCGACAGGGTTGAGCGAGCAGTACTTC
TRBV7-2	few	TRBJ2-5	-	CASRRGSETQYF	TGTGCCAGCAGACGGGGGTCGGAGACCCAGTACTTC
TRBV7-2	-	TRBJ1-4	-	CASSLYSWEKLFF	TGTGCCAGCAGCTTATACTCTTGGGAAAAACTGTTTTTT
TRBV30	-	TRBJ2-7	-	CALGGGGLSSYEQYF	TGTGCCTTAGGGGGGGGAGGACTGAGCTCCTACGAGCAGTACTTC
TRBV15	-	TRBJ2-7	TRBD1	CATSRDRRQGDYEQYF	TGTGCCACCAGCAGAGATCGGAGACAGGGTGACTACGAGCAGTACTTC
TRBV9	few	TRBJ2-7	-	CASSVEQVSYEQYF	TGTGCCAGCAGCGTAGAACAGGTCTCATACGAGCAGTACTTC
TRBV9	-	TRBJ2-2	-	CASSPIIGPGELFF	TGTGCCAGCAGCCCAATCATCGGGCCCGGGGAGCTGTTTTTT
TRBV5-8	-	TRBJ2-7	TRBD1	CASSLGTGDAYEQYF	TGTGCCAGCAGCTTGGGGACAGGGGATGCCTACGAGCAGTACTTC
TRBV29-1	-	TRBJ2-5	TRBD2	CSVEEGGIQETQYF	TGCAGCGTTGAAGAGGGAGGGATTCAAGAGACCCAGTACTTC
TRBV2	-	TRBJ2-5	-	CARGGPKMGTQYF	TGCGCCAGGGGAGGACCAAAAATGGGGACCCAGTACTTC
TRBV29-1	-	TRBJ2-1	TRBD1	CSVVGGTGDNEQFF	TGCAGCGTTGTAGGAGGGACAGGGGACAATGAGCAGTTCTTC
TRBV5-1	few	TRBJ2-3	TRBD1	CASSLDRGRTQYF	TGCGCCAGCAGCTTGGACAGGGGGCGTACGCAGTATTTT
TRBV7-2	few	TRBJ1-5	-	CASSAGGYRLGPQHF	TGTGCCAGCAGCGCCGGGGGGTACAGGTTAGGGCCCCAGCATTTT
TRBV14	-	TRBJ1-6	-	CASSQVLGQGGSPLHF	TGTGCCAGCAGCCAAGTGCTTGGGCAGGGAGGTTCACCCCTCCACTTT
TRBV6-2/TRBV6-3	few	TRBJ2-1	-	CASSYSTEQFF	TGTGCCAGCAGTTACTCGACCGAGCAGTTCTTC
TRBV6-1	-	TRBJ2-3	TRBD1	CASITLTRGDTQYF	TGTGCCAGCATCACACTCACCAGGGGGGATACGCAGTATTTT
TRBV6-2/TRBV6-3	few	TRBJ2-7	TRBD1	CASNTGGYEQYF	TGTGCCAGCAATACAGGGGGCTACGAGCAGTACTTC
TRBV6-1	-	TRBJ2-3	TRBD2	CASSALAGGLDTQYF	TGTGCCAGCAGTGCGTTGGCGGGGGGCCTTGATACGCAGTATTTT
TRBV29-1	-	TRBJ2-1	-	CSANSRGGSPKAGFF	TGCAGCGCTAATTCGAGAGGGGGGTCCCCCAAGGCGGGGTTCTTC
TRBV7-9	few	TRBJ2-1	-	CASNIMGIEQFF	TGTGCCAGCAATATAATGGGGATTGAGCAGTTCTTC
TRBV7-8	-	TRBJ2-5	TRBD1	CASSLAPGTGKETQYF	TGTGCCAGCAGCCTAGCCCCCGGGACAGGCAAAGAGACCCAGTACTTC
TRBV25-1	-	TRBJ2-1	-	CASSEPQETQFF	TGTGCCAGCAGTGAACCCCAAGAGACCCAGTTCTTC
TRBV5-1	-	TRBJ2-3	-	CASSLGSVVDTQYF	TGCGCCAGCAGCTTGGGCTCTGTAGTAGATACGCAGTATTTT
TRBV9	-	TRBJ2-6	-	CASLDSGANVLTF	TGTGCCAGCCTAGACTCTGGGGCCAACGTCCTGACTTTC
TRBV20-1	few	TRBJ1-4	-	CSALTSTASENEKLFF	TGCAGTGCTCTTACATCTACAGCCTCCGAAAATGAAAAACTGTTTTTT
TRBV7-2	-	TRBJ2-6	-	CASSLVVGEWGANVLTF	TGTGCCAGCAGCTTAGTTGTAGGGGAGTGGGGGGCCAACGTCCTGACTTTC
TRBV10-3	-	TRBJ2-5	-	CAISESGFTYGEQYF	TGTGCCATCAGTGAGTCAGGCTTTACCTACGGGGAGCAGTACTTC
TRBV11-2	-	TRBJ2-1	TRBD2	CASSLVASGTHPYNEQFF	TGTGCCAGCAGCTTAGTGGCTAGCGGGACCCATCCCTACAATGAGCAGTTCTTC
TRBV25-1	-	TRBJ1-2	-	CASRQDGYGYTF	TGTGCCAGCAGGCAGGACGGCTATGGCTACACCTTC
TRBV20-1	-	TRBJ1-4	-	CSARDGVVNEKLFF	TGCAGTGCTAGAGATGGGGTGGTTAATGAAAAACTGTTTTTT
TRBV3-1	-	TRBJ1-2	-	CASSQRNGGRRRGDYGYTF	TGTGCCAGCAGCCAGAGGAATGGGGGACGCAGAAGGGGTGACTATGGCTACACCTTC
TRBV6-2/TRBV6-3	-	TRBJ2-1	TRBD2	CASSKVASGGGEQFF	TGTGCCAGCAGTAAAGTGGCTAGCGGTGGGGGAGAGCAGTTCTTC
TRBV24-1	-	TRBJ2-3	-	CATSDGRQDSTDTQYF	TGTGCCACCAGTGATGGCCGGCAGGACAGCACAGATACGCAGTATTTT
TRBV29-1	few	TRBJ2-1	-	CNTALGIPGNEQFF	TGCAACACAGCTCTGGGGATCCCAGGCAATGAGCAGTTCTTC
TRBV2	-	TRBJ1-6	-	CASSPRDPGNSPLHF	TGTGCCAGCAGTCCCAGGGACCCGGGGAATTCACCCCTCCACTTT